One and the same sample provided the 13 T cell receptor beta chains below, sequenced in a study of shared clonotypes between healthy human individuals. Sequencing was performed with immunoSEQ multiplex PCR; in TCRdb, only in-frame clones are kept and a portion is missing. Of approximately 2.5 million clones listed, approximately 90% are singletons. Sequencing was performed on naive CD4+ T cells sorted from blood. As for subset: CD45RA+ positively selected. The receptor source for this set is a man between 18 and 29 years old in good health.

V gene TRBV19 combines with J gene TRBJ2-1, with 10 bases identical to TRBD2. This CDR3 comprises 14 residues. Germline trimming cut 5 bases from V and 9 bases from J; bases unmatched to any gene: 7. Germline values: CDR1 LNHDA, CDR2 SQIVND (reference sequence). The CDR3 is CASSSLAGAFEQFF. As DNA, the CDR3 is TGTGCCAGTAGTTCCCTAGCGGGAGCTTTTGAGCAGTTCTTC.

The rearrangement uses TRBV27 and TRBJ1-4, with 9 positions matching TRBD1. CDR1 and CDR2 (germline): MNHEY, SMNVEV (reference sequence). V lost 5 bases and J lost 7; bases outside the gene matches: 14. The CDR3 covers 17 residues. CDR3 in amino acids: CASSPPTGGISSEKLFF. CDR3 DNA: TGTGCCAGCAGTCCACCGACAGGGGGAATCAGTAGTGAAAAACTGTTTTTT.

This clone was seen once. The genes are TRBV7-9 and TRBJ2-7; TRBD1 aligns across 8 bases. This CDR3 contains 14 residues. J lost 4 bases, V lost 2 bases, and 4 bases had no gene match. CDR1 SEHNR and CDR2 FQNEAQ come from the germline V gene (reference sequence). In nucleotides, the CDR3 is TGTGCCAGCAGCTTACAGGGGGCAGGTTACGAGCAGTACTTC. Its protein is CASSLQGAGYEQYF.

Comments on this clone: Other DNA sequences in this sample translate to the same CDR3. V is TRBV5-1 and J is TRBJ2-3; D perhaps matches TRBD2 (6 bases). Trimming cost V 0 bases and J 2 bases, with 10 bases left between them. CDR1 SGHRS and CDR2 YFSETQ come from the germline V gene. The length of the CDR3 is 15 residues. The CDR3 here is CASSLGRGNTDTQYF. The CDR3 DNA is TGCGCCAGCAGCTTGGGGCGGGGAAACACAGATACGCAGTATTTT.

The chain combines TRBV28 with TRBJ2-7; no reliable D call. The germline CDR1 and CDR2 sequences are MDHEN and SYDVKM. V dropped 6 bases and J dropped 2 bases, with 11 bases sitting between them. The CDR3 is 13 amino acids. The DNA of the CDR3 is TGTGCCAGCAGGCCCGAGCCGACCTACGAGCAGTACTTC. This codes for CASRPEPTYEQYF.

The rearrangement joins TRBV7-2 to TRBJ2-7, with 8 bases that match TRBD1. Per germline, CDR1 SGHTA and CDR2 FQGNSA. CDR3 size: 12 residues. The junction had 2 bases not matched to a gene; V was cut back by 5 bases and J by 5 bases. The CDR3 nucleotides are TGTGCCAGCAGCCCGGACAGGGACGAGCAGTACTTC. Its translation: CASSPDRDEQYF.

J is TRBJ1-5 and V is TRBV9; TRBD1 might be the D (5 bases). V shed 0 bases and J shed 5 bases, with 12 bases lying between them. The germline CDR1 and CDR2 sequences are SGDLS and YYNGEE. The CDR3 has 15 residues. CDR3 sequence (DNA): TGTGCCAGCAGCGTAGAGGGGCAGGCTCATCAGCCCCAGCATTTT. As protein: CASSVEGQAHQPQHF.

The J gene is TRBJ1-5, the V gene TRBV6-1; D gene unclear. Trimming removed 8 bases at V and 2 bases at J, with 4 bases between. CDR3 length: 11 amino acids. CDR1 is MNHNS, CDR2 SASEGT, per germline. The CDR3 DNA reads TGTGCCAGCGGTGGCAATCAGCCCCAGCATTTT. Its translation is CASGGNQPQHF.

The chain joins TRBV5-1 to TRBJ2-7; TRBD1 might be the D (5 bases). There are 15 residues in the CDR3. The germline gives CDR1 SGHRS, CDR2 YFSETQ. Deletions cut 3 bases from V and 2 bases from J, with 15 bases between. Written as DNA, the CDR3 is TGCGCCAGCAGCTCTCCCTCGGACAACACCTACGAGCAGTACTTC. Amino acid sequence: CASSSPSDNTYEQYF.

A remark on this clone: At the DNA level, this CDR3 is encoded by other sequences in the same sample as well. CDR3 coding DNA: TGTGCCAGCAGCTTAGGCGAGTACAATGAGCAGTTCTTC. It codes for CASSLGEYNEQFF. The V call is TRBV7-9, the J call TRBJ2-1; D is undetermined. Looked up from germline, CDR1 is SEHNR and CDR2 is FQNEAQ (reference sequence). The CDR3 length is 13 residues. Deletions cut 1 base from V and 4 bases from J, with 5 bases between.

As regards this clone: The same CDR3 can be traced to other DNA sequences in this sample. J is TRBJ2-3 and V is TRBV6-6, with D tentatively TRBD2 (5 bases). Deletions cut 6 bases from V and 1 base from J, with 11 bases between. This CDR3 contains 14 residues. CDR1 is MNHNY and CDR2 is SVGAGI in the germline V gene (reference sequence). The CDR3 sequence is CASSRDSRTDTQYF. CDR3 nucleotides: TGTGCCAGCAGCCGGGATTCGCGCACAGATACGCAGTATTTT.

The chain couples TRBV10-3 to TRBJ2-7; D is perhaps TRBD2 (6 bases). The CDR3 is 14 amino acids. Trimming removed 6 bases from V and 2 bases from J, with 14 bases in between. In germline, CDR1 is ENHRY, CDR2 SYGVKD. This CDR3 is CAISERGAAYEQYF. In nucleotides, the CDR3 is TGTGCCATCAGCGAGCGCGGGGCAGCCTACGAGCAGTACTTC.

The chain couples TRBV5-4 to TRBJ1-3; D is undetermined. The V gene's germline CDR1 is SGHNT and CDR2 YYREEE (reference sequence). Trimming took 3 bases from V and 1 from J, leaving 17 bases between them. The CDR3 sequence is 17 residues long. CDR3 sequence reads: CASSSGAGTLSGNTIYF. In DNA form, the CDR3 reads TGTGCCAGCAGCTCCGGAGCGGGTACGCTATCTGGAAACACCATATATTTT. The variable domain in full, with the rest retrieved from reference TRBV5-4 and TRBJ1-3, is ETGVTQSPTHLIKTRGQQVTLRCSSQSGHNTVSWYQQALGQGPQFIFQYYREEENGRGNFPPRFSGLQFPNYSSELNVNALELDDSALYLCASSSGAGTLSGNTIYFGEGSWLTVV.